The present entry profiles one TCR beta chain with its context. Its specificity is unknown. TCRdb's table, derived via immunoSEQ multiplex PCR, lists solely in-frame clones and lacks some. In the table there are tens of thousands of clones, around 77% of which are singletons. The data originate from a study of T cell responses to AZD1222 COVID-19 vaccine. This CDR3 has 13 amino acids. V gave up 7 bases and J gave up 2 bases, with 11 bases separating them. Study results and limitations: The CD4 TCRs associated with vaccination extended across spike and predominated at 160-218 and 743-854. Targets within unmutated variant regions were reportedly found for nearly half of spike-specific TCRs. It should be noted that donors were predominantly white British and more often female, and clonal diversity was possibly underestimated. Spike-specific TCR repertoires showed rising breadth and depth after two AZD1222 doses.

This TCR derives from an adult who received the MenACWY meningococcal vaccine as a control. The chain recombines TRBV12-3 or TRBV12-4 with TRBJ1-1; unclear D gene. The sample in question was peripheral blood, obtained 28 days after the second dose of the MenACWY control vaccine. CDR3 nucleotides: TGTGCCAGCACCTCGGACGGAAACACTGAAGCTTTCTTT. Residues: CASTSDGNTEAFF.